One sample yielded the 16 T cell receptor beta chains listed below, sequenced in a study of blood T cells in healthy people across ages. A second about 7 to 12 cycle PCR used barcoded and J-beta primers. TCRdb processed the 5' RACE reads anew with MiXCR; each CDR3 protein has one entry. The table has hundreds of thousands of distinct CDR3 sequences, roughly 44% seen once. Sequencing used blood. The receptor set was obtained from a man between 60 and 75 years old in good health.

The V call is TRBV20-1, the J call TRBJ2-7; D is perhaps TRBD1 (5 bases). The CDR3 contains 13 residues. Deletions cut 6 bases from V and 4 bases from J, with 16 bases between. Per germline, CDR1 DFQATT and CDR2 SNEGSKA (reference sequence). The CDR3 DNA is TGCAGTGCCACCACGACTGGGGCTTACGAGCAGTACTTC. This codes for CSATTTGAYEQYF.

This clonotype appeared a single time. This chain links TRBV20-1 with TRBJ1-5, with D possibly matching TRBD1 (5 bases). This CDR3 contains 15 residues. Trimming cost V 6 bases and J 6 bases, with 21 bases left between them. Germline CDR1 DFQATT, CDR2 SNEGSKA (reference sequence). CDR3 region: CSASRGGKGTQPQHF. Here the CDR3 DNA reads TGCAGTGCCAGCCGGGGGGGTAAGGGGACTCAGCCCCAGCATTTT.

The sample holds a few counts of this clonotype. The chain employs TRBV20-1 and TRBJ2-5, with D uncertain. Deletions cut 2 bases from V and 1 base from J, with 11 bases between. CDR3 size: 14 residues. The V gene's germline CDR1 is DFQATT and CDR2 SNEGSKA (reference sequence). This CDR3 reads CSARLRRGQETQYF. The CDR3 bases are TGCAGTGCTAGACTGCGGAGAGGCCAAGAGACCCAGTACTTC.

The chain recombines TRBV6-1 with TRBJ2-3; TRBD2 matches 11 bases. The CDR3 extends over 16 amino acids. Per the germline V gene, CDR1 is MNHNS and CDR2 is SASEGT. With 0 bases clipped from V and 5 bases from J, the junction kept 4 bases outside the gene matches. CDR3 in amino acids: CASSEASSGGGDTQYF. The CDR3 bases are TGTGCCAGCAGTGAAGCTAGTAGCGGGGGGGGAGATACGCAGTATTTT.

This clonotype has a handful of counts. J is TRBJ2-4 and V is TRBV6-6; TRBD2 aligns across 7 bases. The DNA end lines up better with TRBJ2-7; the J call may be wrong. Germline CDR1 MNHNY, CDR2 SVGAGI (reference sequence). The CDR3 is 12 residues long. The CDR3, as DNA: TGTGCCGGTGGTAAGGGAGGGAACGAGCAGTACTTC. This gives the protein CAGGKGGNEQYF.

The chain couples TRBV10-3 to TRBJ1-1, with 7 bases aligning to TRBD1. With V trimmed by 2 bases and J by 1 base, 4 bases remained unmatched. CDR1 is ENHRY and CDR2 is SYGVKD in the germline V gene. The CDR3 consists of 15 residues. The CDR3 DNA is TGTGCCATCAGTGAGGTTAACAGGGGGAACACTGAAGCTTTCTTT. Translating gives CAISEVNRGNTEAFF.

The V and J genes are TRBV7-6 and TRBJ2-1, with TRBD2 matching 10 bases. This CDR3 contains 16 residues. Unmatched junction bases numbered 8, after V lost 5 bases and J lost 4 bases. Germline CDR1 reads SGHVS; CDR2 reads FNYEAQ. This CDR3 is CASSQYSGGIYNEQFF. The CDR3 region has the DNA TGTGCCAGCAGCCAATATAGCGGGGGGATATACAATGAGCAGTTCTTC.

The rearrangement uses TRBV5-1 and TRBJ2-7; TRBD2 matches at 8 bases. V was clipped by 4 bases and J by 0 bases; unmatched bases: 6. The CDR3 is made up of 15 amino acids. CDR1 is SGHRS, CDR2 YFSETQ, per germline. Here the CDR3 reads CASSTGGPTSYEQYF. The CDR3 nucleotides read TGCGCCAGCAGCACGGGAGGGCCGACCTCCTACGAGCAGTACTTC.

In its sample, this clonotype was seen a few times. The chain links TRBV9 to TRBJ2-4; 7 bases map to TRBD2. The J call may be in error: the DNA end matches TRBJ2-7 better. Germline V gene lookup returns CDR1 SGDLS and CDR2 YYNGEE. This CDR3 is built from 15 residues. CDR3 nucleotides: TGTGCCAGCAGCGTAGGATGGGGGGGAAACTACGAGCAGTACTTC. It is translated as CASSVGWGGNYEQYF.

This clonotype was seen only a few times. For the CDR3, the DNA is TGTGCCACCAGCAGAGATCTCAGGGGGCGGAATAATTCACCCCTCCACTTT. It translates to CATSRDLRGRNNSPLHF. The V and J genes are TRBV15 and TRBJ1-6; 8 bases map to TRBD1. Trimming cost V 0 bases and J 5 bases; bases outside gene matches: 6. The V gene's germline CDR1 is LNHNV and CDR2 YYDKDF (reference sequence). The CDR3 is 17 residues long.

This clonotype turned up a few times. This chain links TRBV5-1 with TRBJ2-7; D call uncertain. There are 14 residues in the CDR3. In germline, CDR1 is SGHRS, CDR2 YFSETQ. V was cut by 2 bases and J by 2 bases, with 11 bases left in between. DNA for the CDR3: TGCGCCAGCAGCTTAGATGACGGGCCCTACGAGCAGTACTTC. It translates to CASSLDDGPYEQYF. The complete variable domain, with remaining parts taken from reference TRBV5-1 and TRBJ2-7, reads KAGVTQTPRYLIKTRGQQVTLSCSPISGHRSVSWYQQTPGQGLQFLFEYFSETQRNKGNFPGRFSGRQFSNSRSEMNVSTLELGDSALYLCASSLDDGPYEQYFGPGTRLTVT.

To note about this clonotype: The junction differs from germline at one of its ends, possibly a read error. The chain uses TRBV10-3 and TRBJ1-5, with 8 nucleotides matching TRBD1. CDR1 and CDR2 (germline): ENHRY, SYGVKD. The CDR3 length is 14 residues. DNA for the CDR3: TGTGCCGTCAGTGATCGGACAGGGAATCAGCCCCAGCATTTT. Protein product: CAVSDRTGNQPQHF.

The rearrangement uses TRBV24-1 and TRBJ2-1; perhaps TRBD1 as D (6 bases). The V and J ends lost 5 bases and 5 bases respectively, with 9 bases between them. Per the germline V gene, CDR1 is KGHDR and CDR2 is SFDVKD. The CDR3 length is 13 residues. The DNA of the CDR3 is TGTGCCACCAGTGGGACAGTAAACAATGAGCAGTTCTTC. The encoded protein is CATSGTVNNEQFF.

The chain has TRBV4-3 and TRBJ1-6; D call uncertain. The CDR3 is 15 amino acids. Germline V gene data show CDR1 as LGHNA and CDR2 as YSLEER. Deletions cut 0 bases from V and 8 bases from J, with 11 bases between. In DNA, the CDR3 is TGCGCCAGCAGCCAAGAAGGTCGCGGCCATTCACCCCTCCACTTT. Translating gives CASSQEGRGHSPLHF.

As concerns this clonotype: Germline and junction disagree at one end, which may indicate a read error. The chain uses TRBV4-1 and TRBJ2-2; D could derive from TRBD1 or TRBD2 (5 bases each). The CDR3 loop spans 17 amino acids. Per the germline V gene, CDR1 is MGHRA and CDR2 is YSYEKL. DNA of the CDR3: TGCGCCAGCAGCCAAGAATGGGGGAGCCCGAACACCGGGGAGCGGTTTTTT. This encodes CASSQEWGSPNTGERFF.

This clonotype was counted a few times. The rearrangement joins TRBV14 to TRBJ2-7; D might be TRBD1 (5 bases). The CDR3 is 13 residues long. Trimming stripped 2 bases from V and 5 bases from J, with 10 bases between. The germline gives CDR1 SGHDN, CDR2 FVKESK. The CDR3 loop reads CASSQQGAHEQYF. The CDR3 nucleotides read TGTGCCAGCAGCCAACAAGGGGCCCACGAGCAGTACTTC. Filled out from reference TRBV14 and TRBJ2-7, the complete variable domain reads EAGVTQFPSHSVIEKGQTVTLRCDPISGHDNLYWYRRVMGKEIKFLLHFVKESKQDESGMPNNRFLAERTGGTYSTLKVQPAELEDSGVYFCASSQQGAHEQYFGPGTRLTVT.